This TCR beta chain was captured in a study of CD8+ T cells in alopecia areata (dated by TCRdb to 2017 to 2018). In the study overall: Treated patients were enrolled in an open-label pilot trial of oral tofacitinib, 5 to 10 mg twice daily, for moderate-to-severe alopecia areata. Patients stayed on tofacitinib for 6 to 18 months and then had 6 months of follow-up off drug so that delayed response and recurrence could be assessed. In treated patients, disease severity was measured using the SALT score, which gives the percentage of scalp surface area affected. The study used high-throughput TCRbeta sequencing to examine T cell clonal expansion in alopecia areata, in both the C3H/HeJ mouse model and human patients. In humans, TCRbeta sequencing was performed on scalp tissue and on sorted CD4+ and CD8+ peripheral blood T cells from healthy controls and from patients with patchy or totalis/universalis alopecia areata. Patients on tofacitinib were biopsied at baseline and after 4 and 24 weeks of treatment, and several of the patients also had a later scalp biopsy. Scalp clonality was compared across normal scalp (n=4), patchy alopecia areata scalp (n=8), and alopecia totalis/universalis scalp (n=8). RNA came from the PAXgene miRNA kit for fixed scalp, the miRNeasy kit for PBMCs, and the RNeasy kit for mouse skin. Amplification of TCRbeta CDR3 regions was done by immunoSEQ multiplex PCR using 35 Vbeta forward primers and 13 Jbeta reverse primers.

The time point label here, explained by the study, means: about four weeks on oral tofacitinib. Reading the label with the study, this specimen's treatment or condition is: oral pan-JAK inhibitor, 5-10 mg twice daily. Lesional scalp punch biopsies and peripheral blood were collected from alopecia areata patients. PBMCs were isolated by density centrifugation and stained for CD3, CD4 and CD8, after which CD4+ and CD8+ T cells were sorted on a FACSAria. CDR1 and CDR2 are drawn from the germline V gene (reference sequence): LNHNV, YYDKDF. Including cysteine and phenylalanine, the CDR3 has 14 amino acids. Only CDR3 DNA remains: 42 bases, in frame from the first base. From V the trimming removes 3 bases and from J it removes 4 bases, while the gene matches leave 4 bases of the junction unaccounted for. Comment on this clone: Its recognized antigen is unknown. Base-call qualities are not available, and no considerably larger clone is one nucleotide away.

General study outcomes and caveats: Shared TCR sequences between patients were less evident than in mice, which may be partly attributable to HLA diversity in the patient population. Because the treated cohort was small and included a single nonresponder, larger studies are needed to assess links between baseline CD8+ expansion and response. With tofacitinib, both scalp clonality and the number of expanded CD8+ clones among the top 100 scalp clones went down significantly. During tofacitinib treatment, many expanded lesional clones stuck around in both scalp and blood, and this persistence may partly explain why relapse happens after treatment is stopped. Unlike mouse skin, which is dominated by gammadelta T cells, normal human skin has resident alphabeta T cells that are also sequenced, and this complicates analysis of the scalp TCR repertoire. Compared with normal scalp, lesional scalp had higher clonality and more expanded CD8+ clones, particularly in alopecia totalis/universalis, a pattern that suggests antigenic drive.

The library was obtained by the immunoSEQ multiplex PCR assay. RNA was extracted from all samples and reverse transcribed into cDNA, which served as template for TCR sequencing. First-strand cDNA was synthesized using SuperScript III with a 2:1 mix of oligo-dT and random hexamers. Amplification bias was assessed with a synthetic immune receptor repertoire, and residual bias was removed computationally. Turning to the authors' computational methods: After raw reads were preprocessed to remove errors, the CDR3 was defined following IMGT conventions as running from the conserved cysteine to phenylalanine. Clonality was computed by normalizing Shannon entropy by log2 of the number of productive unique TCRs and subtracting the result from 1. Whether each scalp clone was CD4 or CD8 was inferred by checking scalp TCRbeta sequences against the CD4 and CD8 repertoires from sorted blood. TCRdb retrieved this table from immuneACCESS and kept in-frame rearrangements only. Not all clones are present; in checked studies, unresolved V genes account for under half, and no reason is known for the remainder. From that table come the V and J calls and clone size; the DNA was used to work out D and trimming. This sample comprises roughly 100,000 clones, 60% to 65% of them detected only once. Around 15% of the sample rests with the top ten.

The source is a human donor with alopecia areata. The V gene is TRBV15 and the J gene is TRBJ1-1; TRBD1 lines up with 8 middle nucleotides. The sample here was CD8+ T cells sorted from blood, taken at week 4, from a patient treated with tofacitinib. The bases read TGTGCCACCAGCAGCACCACAGGGGGCACTGAAGCTTTCTTT. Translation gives CATSSTTGGTEAFF.